A selection of T cell receptor beta chains follows, all from one sample in a study of cytomegalovirus exposure and HLA in healthy donors. Profiling relied on immunoSEQ multiplex PCR, and the TCRdb table lists in-frame clones only, not all of them. The sample records over 250,000 clones, around two thirds being singletons. Source material: PBMCs. These receptors came from a female donor in good health and CMV-seronegative. The CDR3 runs from the conserved cysteine through the conserved F or W. Fields, in order: V gene, J gene, D gene, clone size, CDR3 length, CDR3 protein, CDR3 DNA. The D gene is left open where the match is weak. Clone size appears in some rows only: once, few, many, or a class for an expanded clone.

TRBV15	TRBJ1-2	-	-	14	CATSRDYVALYYTF	TGTGCCACCAGCAGAGATTATGTGGCTTTATACTACACCTTC
TRBV4-1	TRBJ2-1	-	-	17	CASSQGFNGVPTNEQFF	TGCGCCAGCAGCCAAGGATTCAACGGTGTCCCAACCAATGAGCAGTTCTTC
TRBV19	TRBJ2-7	TRBD1	-	13	CATGTGTAYEQYF	TGTGCCACCGGAACCGGGACAGCATACGAGCAGTACTTC
TRBV7-6	TRBJ2-1	TRBD2	-	15	CASSLLAGGDNEQFF	TGTGCCAGCAGCCTACTAGCGGGAGGGGATAATGAGCAGTTCTTC
TRBV7-8	TRBJ2-5	-	-	15	CASSLEWGAWETQYF	TGTGCCAGCAGCTTAGAATGGGGCGCATGGGAGACCCAGTACTTC
TRBV29-1	TRBJ1-1	-	-	12	CSAGRLNTEAFF	TGCAGCGCCGGGAGGCTGAACACTGAAGCTTTCTTT
TRBV6-1	TRBJ1-2	-	few	13	CASSRGSNYGYTF	TGTGCCAGCAGCCGCGGGAGTAACTATGGCTACACCTTC
TRBV6-1	TRBJ1-3	-	few	14	CASHREPTGNTIYF	TGTGCCTCCCACAGGGAACCCACTGGAAACACCATATATTTT
TRBV5-1	TRBJ2-5	-	-	14	CASSFGFEGESQYF	TGCGCCAGCAGCTTCGGCTTCGAGGGGGAGAGCCAGTACTTC
TRBV27	TRBJ2-7	TRBD2	-	15	CASSPEREGRSEQYF	TGTGCCAGCAGTCCCGAGCGGGAGGGCCGTAGTGAGCAGTACTTC
TRBV30	TRBJ2-1	-	-	16	CAGRGKGWSSYNEQFF	TGTGCCGGCAGGGGTAAGGGCTGGAGCTCCTACAATGAGCAGTTCTTC
TRBV2	TRBJ2-7	TRBD1	-	13	CASSGTGEYEQYF	TGTGCCAGCAGTGGGACAGGGGAGTACGAGCAGTACTTC
TRBV27	TRBJ2-3	TRBD2	-	17	CASSFSGLAGSTDTQYF	TGTGCCAGCAGTTTCTCGGGACTAGCGGGATCAACCGACACGCAGTATTTT
TRBV6-6	TRBJ1-5	-	-	15	CASSSPGGSNQPQHF	TGTGCCAGCAGTTCCCCTGGGGGGAGCAATCAGCCCCAGCATTTT
TRBV5-1	TRBJ1-5	-	-	13	CASSLDPYQPQHF	TGCGCCAGCAGCTTGGATCCTTATCAGCCCCAGCATTTT
TRBV21-1	TRBJ1-1	-	-	12	CASSDRDTEAFF	TGTGCCAGCAGCGACAGGGACACTGAAGCTTTCTTT